This TCR beta chain comes out of a study of a mutant IDH1 vaccine in newly diagnosed glioma. On the study more broadly: It was radiotherapy, temozolomide, or both that patients received previously, with most receiving both.

Study-wide results and limits: Evidence of vaccine-induced immune responses was documented in 85% to 95% of patients. Pseudoprogression seemed unrelated to changes in top peripheral T cell clonotypes.

Between the trimmed V and J ends, which lost 1 base and 4 bases, there was a span of 11 bases. The CDR3 sequence is 15 residues long. The germline V gene encodes CDR1 MNHNS and CDR2 SASEGT. Method: immunoSEQ multiplex PCR; TCRdb's copy keeps in-frame clones and lacks some. Here the sample spans about 31,000 clones, about 80% being singletons. With regard to this clone: The target antigen is unknown.

The time point here: week 35, safety follow-up. Each dose delivered 300 ug of mutant IDH1 20-mer peptide subcutaneously with imiquimod. The sample consisted of PBMCs, taken from a glioma patient whose treatment included an IDH1 peptide vaccine. The chain employs TRBV6-1 and TRBJ1-3; the D is unclear. This receptor was obtained from a middle-aged woman with glioma. CDR3 nucleotide sequence: TGTGCCAGCAGTGAAGGAATTCATTACGGAAACACCATATATTTT. This encodes CASSEGIHYGNTIYF.